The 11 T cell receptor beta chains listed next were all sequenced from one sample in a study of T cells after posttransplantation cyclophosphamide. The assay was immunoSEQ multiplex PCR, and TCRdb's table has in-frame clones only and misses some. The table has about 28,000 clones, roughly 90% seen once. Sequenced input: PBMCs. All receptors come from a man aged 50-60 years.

This chain's CDR3 is CAWNKGDQPQHF. The CDR3 coding sequence is TGTGCCTGGAATAAGGGGGATCAGCCCCAGCATTTT. This rearrangement joins TRBV30 to TRBJ1-5; tentatively, D is TRBD1 (6 bases). The CDR3 is made up of 12 amino acids. Trimming stripped 4 bases from V and 5 bases from J, with 9 bases between. Germline CDR1 GTSNPN, CDR2 SVGIG (reference sequence).

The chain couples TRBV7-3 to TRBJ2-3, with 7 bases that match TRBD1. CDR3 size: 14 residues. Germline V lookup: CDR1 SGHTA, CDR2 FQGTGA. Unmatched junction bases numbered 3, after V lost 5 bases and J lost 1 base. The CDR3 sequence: CASSQTGGTDTQYF. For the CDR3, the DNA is TGTGCCAGCAGCCAAACAGGGGGCACAGATACGCAGTATTTT.

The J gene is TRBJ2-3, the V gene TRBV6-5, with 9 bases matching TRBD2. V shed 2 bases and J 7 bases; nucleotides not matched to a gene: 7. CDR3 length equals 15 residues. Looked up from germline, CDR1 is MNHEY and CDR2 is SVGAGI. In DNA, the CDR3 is TGTGCCAGCAGTTACCAAGGACTAGCGCCGAATACGCAGTATTTT. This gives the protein CASSYQGLAPNTQYF.

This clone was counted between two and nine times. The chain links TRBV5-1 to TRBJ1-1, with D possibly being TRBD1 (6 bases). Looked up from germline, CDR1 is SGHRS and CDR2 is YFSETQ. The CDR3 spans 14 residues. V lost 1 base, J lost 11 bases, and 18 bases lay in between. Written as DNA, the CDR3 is TGCGCCAGCAGCTTGCAGGGGATGAGTGGTATGGCTTTCTTT. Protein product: CASSLQGMSGMAFF.

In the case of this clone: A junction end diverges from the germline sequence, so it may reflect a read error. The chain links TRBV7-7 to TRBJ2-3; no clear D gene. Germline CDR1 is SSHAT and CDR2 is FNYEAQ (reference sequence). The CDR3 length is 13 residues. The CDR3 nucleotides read TGTGCTAGCAGCTTAGTAGCTGGAGATACGCAGTATTTT. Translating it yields CASSLVAGDTQYF.

The CDR3 nucleotides are TGTGCCAGCAGCTTTTGGACAGAAAGCTACACCTTC. Translation gives CASSFWTESYTF. The V and J genes are TRBV5-4 and TRBJ1-2; D is possibly TRBD1 (6 bases). Trimming removed 2 bases at V and 9 bases at J, with 11 bases between. This CDR3 contains 12 residues. CDR1 SGHNT and CDR2 YYREEE come from the germline V gene (reference sequence).

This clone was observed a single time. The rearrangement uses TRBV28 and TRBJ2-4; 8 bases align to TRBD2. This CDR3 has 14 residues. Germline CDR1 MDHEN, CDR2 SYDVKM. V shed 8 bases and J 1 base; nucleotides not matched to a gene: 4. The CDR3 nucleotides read TGTGCCAGCCGGGGGGGCGGGGCCAAAAACATTCAGTACTTC. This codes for CASRGGGAKNIQYF.

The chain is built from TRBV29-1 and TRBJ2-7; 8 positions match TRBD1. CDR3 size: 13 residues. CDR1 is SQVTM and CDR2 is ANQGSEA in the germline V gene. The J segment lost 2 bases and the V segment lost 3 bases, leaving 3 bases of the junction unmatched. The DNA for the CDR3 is TGCAGCGTTGATGGGACAGGTCCCTACGAGCAGTACTTC. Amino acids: CSVDGTGPYEQYF.

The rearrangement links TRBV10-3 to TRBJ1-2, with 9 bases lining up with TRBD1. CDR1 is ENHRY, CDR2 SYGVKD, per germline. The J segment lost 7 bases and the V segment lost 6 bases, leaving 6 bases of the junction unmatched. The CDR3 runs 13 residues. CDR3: CAIRDKTGGGYTF. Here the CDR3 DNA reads TGTGCCATCAGGGATAAGACAGGGGGTGGCTACACCTTC.

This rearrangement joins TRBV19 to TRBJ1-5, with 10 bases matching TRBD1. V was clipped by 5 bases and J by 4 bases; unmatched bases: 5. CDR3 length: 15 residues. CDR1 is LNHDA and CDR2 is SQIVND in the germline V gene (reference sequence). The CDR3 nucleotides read TGTGCCAGTAGTGTAGGACAGGGGGGAAATCAGCCCCAGCATTTT. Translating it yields CASSVGQGGNQPQHF.

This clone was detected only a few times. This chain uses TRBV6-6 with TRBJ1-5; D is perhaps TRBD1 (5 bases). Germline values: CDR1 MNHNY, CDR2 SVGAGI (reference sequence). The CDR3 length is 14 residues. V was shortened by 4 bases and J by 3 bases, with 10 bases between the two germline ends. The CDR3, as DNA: TGTGCCAGCAGTTCTCAGGGATTCAATCAGCCCCAGCATTTT. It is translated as CASSSQGFNQPQHF.